The sequence of this T cell receptor beta chain was determined in a study of OX40 agonist ivuxolimab in advanced cancers. Study summary: Dose-escalation cases comprised hepatocellular carcinoma, melanoma, renal cell or head and neck cancer. Prior checkpoint blockade (anti-PD-1, anti-PD-L1 or anti-CTLA-4) was permitted; around 39% had it.

Method: immunoSEQ multiplex PCR; TCRdb's copy keeps in-frame clones and lacks some. Of about 100,000 clones listed, about 87% are singletons. Points from the study as a whole: Among some nonresponders, normalized T-cell clonal expansion was also low.

Concerning this clone: The antigen remains unidentified.

Autoimmune disease history or systemic immunosuppression led to patient exclusion. The germline CDR1 and CDR2 sequences are MNHEY and SVGAGI. This CDR3 contains 15 residues. V was pared by 2 bases and J by 2 bases, with 3 bases of the junction left unmatched. Material: CD4+ or CD8+ T cells sorted from blood, obtained in a trial of the OX40 agonist ivuxolimab. This TCR was sampled from an adult with an advanced solid tumor such as melanoma, head and neck, liver or kidney cancer. The V gene is TRBV6-5, the J gene TRBJ1-3, with 7 positions matching TRBD1. CDR3: CASSYDRVAGNTIYF. The CDR3 coding sequence is TGTGCCAGCAGTTACGACAGGGTGGCTGGAAACACCATATATTTT.